This T cell receptor (beta chain) was recovered during a study of neurological immune-mediated disorders. Notes on the study in general: It was the repertoires of 18 of 34 multiple sclerosis patients that phylogenetic grouping placed in one related-CDR3 cluster, which is a possible signature.

5'RACE generated cDNA with 10-nucleotide random UMIs. Every sequencing run returned over 190 million TCR-beta sequences, which were derived from 15-18 subjects. MiXCR, applied by TCRdb to the 5' RACE reads, yields one record per CDR3 protein. The sample gives tens of thousands of distinct CDR3 sequences, 3% to 4% of which show up once; roughly 2% is in the top ten. The CDR3 has 15 residues. CDR1 is SNHLY and CDR2 is FYNNEI in the germline V gene. V was pared by 5 bases and J by 4 bases, with 8 bases of the junction left unmatched. The table lists this clonotype with many counts. Its cognate antigen is unknown.

Sequences were obtained from PBMCs. The source is a man in his thirties or forties with multiple sclerosis. The chain joins TRBV2 to TRBJ1-5; 7 bases align to TRBD1. CDR3 loop: CASSSEGGPNQPQHF. In nucleotides, the CDR3 is TGTGCCAGCAGTTCCGAAGGGGGCCCGAATCAGCCCCAGCATTTT.